Listed here are 18 T cell receptor beta chains from one sample, sequenced in a study of T cells in Graves' hyperthyroidism and ophthalmopathy. Amplified TCR beta CDR3 regions came from RNA transcripts. During a first-round RT-PCR of the TCR CDR3, the HTBI primer set was used. A single record per CDR3 protein comes from TCRdb applying MiXCR to the multiplex PCR reads. The repertoire holds hundreds of thousands of distinct CDR3 sequences, with over 10% as singletons. The sample comprised blood. The receptor set was obtained from a woman between 18 and 30 years old with Graves' hyperthyroidism.

This clonotype occurred many times. The chain couples TRBV2 to TRBJ2-3, with 11 positions matching TRBD2. Germline V gene data show CDR1 as SNHLY and CDR2 as FYNNEI. The CDR3 has 18 amino acids. Trimming cost V 7 bases and J 6 bases; bases outside gene matches: 18. The CDR3 coding sequence is TGTGCCAGCACCCGCTCCCTCCTAGCGGGGGGTCCGCAGGATACGCAGTATTTT. Protein sequence: CASTRSLLAGGPQDTQYF.

The genes are TRBV9 and TRBJ2-2, with TRBD2 matching over 7 bases. Germline assignment: CDR1 SGDLS and CDR2 YYNGEE. The J segment lost 7 bases and the V segment lost 6 bases, leaving 3 bases of the junction unmatched. This CDR3 is built from 12 residues. The CDR3 nucleotides read TGTGCCAGCAATACGGGGGGCGGGGAGCTGTTTTTT. It codes for CASNTGGGELFF.

The rearrangement links TRBV2 to TRBJ1-4, with a tentative D call TRBD1 (6 bases). The CDR3 runs to 15 residues. The V gene lost 5 bases and the J gene lost 0 bases, with 10 bases spanning the gap. Germline CDR1 SNHLY, CDR2 FYNNEI. The CDR3 coding sequence is TGTGCCAGCAGTCAGGACAGTGCAACTAATGAAAAACTGTTTTTT. It is translated as CASSQDSATNEKLFF.

Turning to this clonotype: At one end the junction does not follow the germline gene, possibly because of a read error. V usage is TRBV18 and J usage is TRBJ2-5; D may be TRBD1 (6 bases). Per germline, CDR1 KGHSH and CDR2 LQKENI. This CDR3 has 15 residues. The CDR3 protein is CARSPNRARQETQYF. The CDR3 coding sequence is TGTGCCCGCTCACCCAACAGGGCCCGCCAAGAGACCCAGTACTTC.

This clonotype has ten or more counts. The chain combines TRBV5-5 with TRBJ2-7; D is unresolved. CDR1 is SGHKS and CDR2 is YYEKEE in the germline V gene (reference sequence). The V and J ends lost 0 bases and 6 bases respectively, with 10 bases between them. The CDR3 sequence is 13 residues long. Here the CDR3 DNA reads TGTGCCAGCAGCTTGGGAACCCTCGGCGAGCAGTACTTC. As protein: CASSLGTLGEQYF.

Regarding this clonotype: A much more abundant neighbour one base away suggests this may be a read error. The chain links TRBV5-1 to TRBJ1-5; D remains ambiguous. Germline V gene lookup returns CDR1 SGHRS and CDR2 YFSETQ. This CDR3 has 15 amino acids. The CDR3 loop reads CASSLGGMRNQPRHF. The DNA of the CDR3 is TGCGCCAGCAGCTTGGGAGGGATGCGCAATCAGCCCCGGCATTTT.

The table lists this clonotype with many counts. CDR3 in amino acids: CSAVQTSGPNYNEQFF. CDR3 DNA sequence: TGCAGTGCCGTCCAGACTAGCGGCCCAAACTACAATGAGCAGTTCTTC. This rearrangement joins TRBV20-1 to TRBJ2-1; 9 bases fit TRBD2. The CDR3 totals 16 residues. The V segment lost 6 bases and the J segment 3 bases; nucleotides outside the gene matches: 12. Germline V gives CDR1 DFQATT, CDR2 SNEGSKA (reference sequence).

There are many counts of this clonotype. The V call is TRBV28, the J call TRBJ2-1; 8 bases match TRBD2. Unmatched junction bases numbered 7, after V lost 5 bases and J lost 4 bases. Germline V lookup: CDR1 MDHEN, CDR2 SYDVKM. This CDR3 has 15 residues. Here the CDR3 DNA reads TGTGCCAGCAGTCCAAGCGGGAGAAAATACAATGAGCAGTTCTTC. This gives the protein CASSPSGRKYNEQFF.

This clonotype showed up just a few times. The chain combines TRBV4-1 with TRBJ1-2; D is undetermined. CDR1 is MGHRA, CDR2 YSYEKL, per germline. V dropped 3 bases and J dropped 6 bases, with 11 bases sitting between them. The CDR3 is 13 residues long. The CDR3 DNA is TGCGCCAGCAGCCAGAGGGAGCTTGATGGCTACACCTTC. It is translated as CASSQRELDGYTF.

This clonotype was observed at least ten times. The genes are TRBV20-1 and TRBJ2-3; TRBD2 matches 12 bases. Trimming took 6 bases from V and 2 from J; bases not matched to a gene: 9. Per the germline V gene, CDR1 is DFQATT and CDR2 is SNEGSKA (reference sequence). This CDR3 has 16 amino acids. This chain's CDR3 is CSARTSGNGITDTQYF. For the CDR3, the DNA is TGCAGTGCCCGGACTAGCGGGAACGGCATCACAGATACGCAGTATTTT.

This clonotype was counted at least ten times. The chain joins TRBV7-2 to TRBJ2-5; no firm D call. Germline CDR1 is SGHTA and CDR2 is FQGNSA. The V and J ends lost 2 bases and 1 base respectively, with 11 bases between them. The length of the CDR3 is 15 residues. CDR3 sequence reads: CASSLIGAVQETQYF. The CDR3 coding sequence is TGTGCCAGCAGCTTAATCGGCGCGGTCCAAGAGACCCAGTACTTC.

The chain recombines TRBV6-2 or TRBV6-3 with TRBJ2-7; 7 bases are a match to TRBD2. V dropped 5 bases and J dropped 5; count of bases not matched to a gene: 9. The germline gives CDR1 MNHEY, CDR2 SVGEGT. This CDR3 contains 14 residues. Here the CDR3 reads CASSAGGGRNEQYF. CDR3 DNA sequence: TGTGCCAGCAGTGCCGGGGGAGGGAGGAACGAGCAGTACTTC.

The chain links TRBV14 to TRBJ1-3, with a tentative D call TRBD1 (6 bases). Trimming took 3 bases from V and 2 from J, leaving 11 bases between them. CDR3 size: 15 residues. CDR1 SGHDN and CDR2 FVKESK come from the germline V gene. As DNA, the CDR3 is TGTGCCAGCAGCCACGTGGGACACGCTGGAAACACCATATATTTT. Translating it yields CASSHVGHAGNTIYF.

The chain carries TRBV5-5 and TRBJ1-3; maybe TRBD1 (6 bases). From germline, CDR1 is SGHKS and CDR2 YYEKEE (reference sequence). There are 15 residues in the CDR3. With 4 bases removed from V and 4 bases from J, the gap between germline ends came to 15 bases. The CDR3 spells CASSPPGALGNTIYF. The CDR3 DNA reads as TGTGCCAGCAGCCCACCGGGGGCGCTGGGAAACACCATATATTTT.

This clonotype was seen many times. The chain couples TRBV20-1 to TRBJ1-1; 7 nucleotides match TRBD1. Germline V gives CDR1 DFQATT, CDR2 SNEGSKA (reference sequence). The CDR3 runs to 15 residues. J was trimmed by 1 base and V by 1 base; bases with no gene match: 6. CDR3 loop: CSARGTGATNTEAFF. The DNA of the CDR3 is TGCAGTGCTAGAGGCACAGGGGCGACGAACACTGAAGCTTTCTTT.

In this sample, this clonotype turned up many times. V and J are TRBV27 and TRBJ1-2; no firm D call. The CDR3 runs to 14 residues. Germline-derived CDR1 and CDR2 are MNHEY and SMNVEV (reference sequence). With 2 bases removed from V and 4 bases from J, the gap between germline ends came to 11 bases. CDR3 nucleotide sequence: TGTGCCAGCAGTTTAATCCCCAACGTCTATGGCTACACCTTC. Its protein is CASSLIPNVYGYTF.

The J gene is TRBJ1-2, the V gene TRBV4-3; D ambiguous. Between the trimmed V and J ends, which lost 1 base and 5 bases, there was a span of 8 bases. The CDR3 runs 13 residues. CDR1 is LGHNA, CDR2 YSLEER, per germline. The CDR3 sequence: CASSQGQRYGYTF. CDR3 DNA sequence: TGCGCCAGCAGCCAAGGCCAAAGATATGGCTACACCTTC.

This clonotype was seen at least ten times. A single base separates this from a much larger clone, so it may be a read error. V usage is TRBV3-1 and J usage is TRBJ2-5, with no clear D. Trimming stripped 4 bases from V and 5 bases from J, with 5 bases between. Germline lookup yields CDR1 LGHDT and CDR2 YNNKEL (reference sequence). This CDR3 has 11 residues. CDR3 protein: CASSRDETQYF. For the CDR3, the DNA is TGTGCCAGCAGCCGAGACGAGACCCAGTACTTC.